Sequencing of this T cell receptor beta chain was carried out in a study of early T cells in non-severe SARS-CoV-2 infection (dated by TCRdb to 2020 to 2023). Some background on the complete study: Because TCR sequencing was done on bulk RNA from unsorted whole blood, the alpha and beta chains could not be paired. Beyond this particular receptor, the publication reports: Matching against VDJdb was skewed toward anti-spike CD8 responses, likely underestimated virus-specific expansions, and missed private and CD4 specificities.

The library was prepared using 5' RACE. The run used a NextSeq 500. In the TCR library protocol, unique molecular identifiers were attached to individual cDNA molecules to correct for PCR bias and sequencing error. Sequencing covered both TCR alpha and beta chains, and within each sample the abundances of alpha and beta sequences were tightly co-correlated. The study's own analysis went as follows. Decombinator V4 was used to annotate the V gene, J gene and CDR3 of the TCR sequences. TCRs were defined as expanded if a significant change between any two time points was detected under a Poisson model with p below 0.0001. TCR abundances were normalised to the total number of TCRs sequenced in each sample and reported as counts per million. TRAV1-2 paired with TRAJ12, TRAJ20 or TRAJ33 defined MAIT TCRs, while TRAV10 paired with TRAJ18 defined iNKT TCRs. VDJdb, accessed 1 November 2021, was searched for CMV, EBV and SARS-CoV-2 annotated TCRs, with TCRs annotated for multiple antigens excluded. TCRdb took the public reads, trimmed them with fastp at Q25, ran MiXCR for clone calling and kept in-frame beta chains. Here each entry gathers all rows of one CDR3 protein and keeps the most common genes and DNA. None of the V and J calls come from the authors' own analysis; TCRdb made them. The sample profile shows around 27,000 distinct CDR3 sequences; 9.5% to 10% of them were found once. In total, the top ten clones hold roughly 13% of the sample.

This was a case-control study nested in a cohort of healthcare workers in London, UK, who had nasopharyngeal swab PCR tests and blood samples taken every week. Healthcare workers were recruited between 23 and 31 March 2020, during the week of the UK lockdown, and were followed weekly for up to about 15 weeks. Between the V and J ends, shortened by 5 bases and 0 bases respectively, the junction contains 10 bases. From the germline V gene, CDR1 is SGHVS and CDR2 is FNYEAQ. The cysteine opens and the phenylalanine closes a CDR3 of 14 amino acids. The DNA shown is the 42-base CDR3, in frame from base 1. This clonotype was seen ten or more times. No cognate antigen has been identified for it. No clone much larger than this one lies a single base away; base qualities are absent.

Sequencing input: whole blood. The rearranged chain carries TRBV7-6 and TRBJ2-5, with TRBD1 perhaps the D gene, on 5 matching bases. The sequence was collected from an adult who was a healthcare worker with PCR-confirmed SARS-CoV-2 infection or an uninfected control (not recorded which). The sequenced DNA is TGTGCCAGCAGCGTTCACAGGTACCAAGAGACCCAGTACTTC. Its protein reads: CASSVHRYQETQYF.